These T cell receptor beta chains were read from a single sample in a study of blood T cell repertoires in COVID-19. The table came from immunoSEQ multiplex PCR; TCRdb's copy has only in-frame clones and leaves some out. The sample carries approximately 290,000 clones, 80% to 90% recorded once. The material sequenced was PBMCs or T cells enriched from blood (not recorded which). These receptors came from a woman younger than 45 who had recovered from COVID-19. CDR3s include the opening cysteine and the closing phenylalanine or tryptophan. The D gene is left open where the match is weak. Size is omitted from some rows. Given values are once, few, many or a class for expanded clones.

D: .; V: TRBV5-5; size: .; J: TRBJ2-3; CDR3: CASSLARISTDTQYF; DNA: TGTGCCAGCAGCTTGGCCAGAATCAGTACAGATACGCAGTATTTT
D: .; V: TRBV20-1; size: .; J: TRBJ1-4; CDR3: CSARSGEKLFF; DNA: TGCAGTGCTCGATCGGGTGAAAAACTGTTTTTT
D: TRBD1; V: TRBV3-1/TRBV3-2; size: .; J: TRBJ1-2; CDR3: CASQGDRRSNYGYTF; DNA: TGTGCCAGCCAAGGGGACAGACGAAGTAACTATGGCTACACCTTC
D: .; V: TRBV11-1; size: .; J: TRBJ1-5; CDR3: CASSPAANQPQHF; DNA: TGTGCCAGCAGCCCCGCGGCCAATCAGCCCCAGCATTTT
D: .; V: TRBV11-1; size: .; J: TRBJ2-7; CDR3: CASSLEIQSLSGEQYF; DNA: TGTGCCAGCAGCTTAGAAATCCAGAGCCTGTCGGGCGAGCAGTACTTC
D: .; V: TRBV15; size: .; J: TRBJ2-3; CDR3: CATSMKKATDTQYF; DNA: TGTGCCACCAGCATGAAGAAAGCCACAGATACGCAGTATTTT
D: TRBD1; V: TRBV28; size: .; J: TRBJ1-4; CDR3: CASSPLKDRTEKLFF; DNA: TGTGCCAGCAGTCCCCTGAAGGACAGGACTGAAAAACTGTTTTTT
D: TRBD1; V: TRBV6-5; size: once; J: TRBJ2-7; CDR3: CASSFGQGGTYEQYF; DNA: TGTGCCAGCAGTTTTGGACAGGGGGGTACCTACGAGCAGTACTTC
D: TRBD1; V: TRBV7-2; size: .; J: TRBJ1-5; CDR3: CASSPRQGALGYQPQHF; DNA: TGTGCCAGCAGCCCCAGACAGGGGGCATTAGGTTATCAGCCCCAGCATTTT
D: TRBD1; V: TRBV7-7; size: .; J: TRBJ2-5; CDR3: CASSLEPPGGETQYF; DNA: TGTGCCAGCAGCTTAGAGCCTCCAGGGGGAGAGACCCAGTACTTC
D: .; V: TRBV28; size: few; J: TRBJ1-2; CDR3: CASSLQGKLYGYTF; DNA: TGTGCCAGCAGTTTACAGGGGAAACTCTATGGCTACACCTTC
D: .; V: TRBV27; size: .; J: TRBJ1-2; CDR3: CASSVTGWTNYGYTF; DNA: TGTGCCAGCAGTGTTACAGGGTGGACGAACTATGGCTACACCTTC
D: .; V: TRBV5-1; size: once; J: TRBJ1-1; CDR3: CASSNSGNTEAFF; DNA: TGCGCCAGCAGCAATTCCGGGAACACTGAAGCTTTCTTT
D: TRBD2; V: TRBV18; size: .; J: TRBJ2-5; CDR3: CASSPWEGRETQYF; DNA: TGTGCCAGCTCACCATGGGAGGGTCGGGAGACCCAGTACTTC